What follows is one TCR beta chain and its context. Its specific antigen is unknown. Per-base qualities were not stored, and no clone one base away is much larger. The CDR3 goes from the cysteine to the phenylalanine over 11 residues. CDR3 DNA only is kept here, 33 bases in frame from base 1. The germline V gene yields SNHLY for CDR1 and FYNNEI for CDR2. V gives up 10 bases and J gives up 10 bases, and the segment between their germline ends measures 11 bases. Autoproliferating (CFSEdim) and non-proliferating (CFSEhi) T cell fractions were sequenced separately after stimulus-free culture of CFSE-labeled PBMCs. A total of 5x10^7 CFSE-labeled PBMCs were cultured for under nine days without stimulus, and replicate wells were then pooled. PBMCs were labeled with 0.5 uM CFSE and were cultured without exogenous stimuli in serum-free AIM-V medium. PBMCs were obtained by Ficoll density gradient centrifugation and kept cryopreserved until use. Using a FACSAria III, live 7-AAD-negative cells were sorted, then washed with PBS and stored frozen at -80 degrees C as dry pellets.

Genomic DNA was extracted, and the immunoSEQ Platform was used to amplify TCRbeta CDR3 regions from that DNA. Multiplex PCR, high-throughput sequencing and a vendor bioinformatics pipeline were brought together in the immunoSEQ assay. On the study's bioinformatics: Non-productive sequences and CDR3s under 4 amino acids long were removed, and the clonotype frequencies in each sample were recalculated. In immunoSEQ Analyzer 2.0, a clonotype counted as shared when the CDR3 amino acid, V gene and J gene sequences were identical. Repertoire overlap was normalized by dividing shared clonotype counts by the product of both clone-set sizes, scaled by 1000 into arbitrary units. TCRdb re-hosts the immuneACCESS table, in-frame sequences only. Its copies lack some clones; in the studies checked, an unresolved V gene accounts for under half of them, and the cause for the rest is not known. The V and J calls and clone size come from that table; D and trimming were worked out from the DNA. The sample table holds some 48,000 clones, of which around 80% were seen once. The ten largest make up 0.9% to 1.4% of the sample.

The sample originates from a study of memory B cells and T cells in multiple sclerosis (dated 2018 in TCRdb). Study-level background: The study compared the TCR beta repertoires of autoproliferating peripheral T cells with those of brain lesion-infiltrating T cells in multiple sclerosis patients. TCR sequencing included a couple of multiple sclerosis patients for whom either brain lesions at autopsy or brain-infiltrating cells from biopsy were available. Results and caveats for the whole study, not just this receptor: Clone-set sizes differed between compartments, which influenced counts of shared clonotypes and required normalization.

The sample comprised PBMCs from blood kept in culture. Here the chain combines TRBV2 and TRBJ1-6; the D gene is possibly TRBD1, with 5 bases matching. The TCR originated in a human donor with multiple sclerosis. The CDR3 protein is CATARDSPLHF. The nucleotides are TGTGCCACGGCCAGGGACTCACCCCTCCACTTT.